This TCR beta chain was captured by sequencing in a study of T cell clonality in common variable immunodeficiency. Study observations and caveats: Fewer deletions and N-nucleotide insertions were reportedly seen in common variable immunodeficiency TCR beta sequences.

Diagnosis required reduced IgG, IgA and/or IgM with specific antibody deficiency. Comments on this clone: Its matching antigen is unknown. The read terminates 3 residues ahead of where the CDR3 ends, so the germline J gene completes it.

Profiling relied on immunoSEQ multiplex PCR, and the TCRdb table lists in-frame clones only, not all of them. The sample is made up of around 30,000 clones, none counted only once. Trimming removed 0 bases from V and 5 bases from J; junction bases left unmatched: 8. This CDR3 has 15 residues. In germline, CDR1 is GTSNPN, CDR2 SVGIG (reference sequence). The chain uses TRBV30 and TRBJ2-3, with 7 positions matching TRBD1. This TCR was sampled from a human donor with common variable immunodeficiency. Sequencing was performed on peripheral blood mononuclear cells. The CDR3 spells CAWSVFRGREDTQYF. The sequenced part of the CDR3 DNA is TGTGCCTGGAGTGTTTTTAGGGGGCGCGAAGATACG.